A selection of T cell receptor beta chains follows, all from one sample in a study of T cell changes during pregnancy in multiple sclerosis. Clones were sequenced by immunoSEQ multiplex PCR, and TCRdb holds only the in-frame ones, with some missing. The profile covers under 50,000 clones, with about 92% appearing a single time and approximately 26% taken by the ten largest. Source: CD8+ T cells from peripheral blood mononuclear cells, taken before pregnancy. The receptor source for this set is a female donor with multiple sclerosis, enrolled in a pregnancy study. Each CDR3 is given with its conserved first and last residue. Fields, in order: D gene, V gene, clone size, J gene, CDR3 DNA, CDR3 protein. D genes are given only for firm matches. Clone sizes are given selectively: once, few, many, or a class where the clone is expanded.

-,TRBV9,-,TRBJ2-5,TGTGCCAGCAGCGTAGGCGGGGCCCAAGAGACCCAGTACTTC,CASSVGGAQETQYF
-,TRBV28,few,TRBJ1-2,TGTGCCAGCAGTCAATCCGGGACACCGGGATATCTTAACTATGGCTACACCTTC,CASSQSGTPGYLNYGYTF
-,TRBV29-1,-,TRBJ2-2,TGCAGCGTTGAAGAAAGGGGAGGGGGCACCGGGGAGCTGTTTTTT,CSVEERGGGTGELFF
TRBD2,TRBV29-1,-,TRBJ2-1,TGCAGCGTTGAAGGGACTAGCGGGAGGGGGTACAATGAGCAGTTCTTC,CSVEGTSGRGYNEQFF
-,TRBV6-5,-,TRBJ2-1,TGTGCCAGCAGTTACTCGGAGGTTAATGAGCAGTTCTTC,CASSYSEVNEQFF
-,TRBV9,few,TRBJ1-6,TGTGCCAGCAGCGCCGGACAATATAATTCACCCCTCCACTTT,CASSAGQYNSPLHF
TRBD1,TRBV7-3,-,TRBJ1-1,TGTGCCAGCAGCCCAGGGGGCACTGAAGCTTTCTTT,CASSPGGTEAFF
TRBD1,TRBV27,-,TRBJ2-3,TGTGCCTCCGCGGACAGGGGATTGGATACGCAGTATTTT,CASADRGLDTQYF
-,TRBV7-6,-,TRBJ1-5,TGTGCCAGCAGCCCCGGGAGGGGCAATCAGCCCCAGCATTTT,CASSPGRGNQPQHF
-,TRBV4-1,-,TRBJ1-3,TGCGCCAGCAGCCAAGTCGGGAGCTCTGGAAACACCATATATTTT,CASSQVGSSGNTIYF
-,TRBV7-8,once,TRBJ2-3,TGTGCCAGCAGCATGCCGGACAGAGATACGCAGTATTTT,CASSMPDRDTQYF
-,TRBV2,-,TRBJ2-3,TGTGCCAGCAGTCAGGCACTCTTAACCACAGATACGCAGTATTTT,CASSQALLTTDTQYF
-,TRBV9,-,TRBJ1-6,TGTGCCAGCAGCGTAGGAAGCCCCGGGAGCCTCCACTTT,CASSVGSPGSLHF
-,TRBV25-1,-,TRBJ1-1,TGTGCCAGCAGTGTAACCCCCGTGGGCCCTGAAGCTTTCTTT,CASSVTPVGPEAFF
-,TRBV6-5,-,TRBJ2-3,TGTGCCAGCAGTCGAGGTTACTCCACAGATACGCAGTATTTT,CASSRGYSTDTQYF
-,TRBV27,-,TRBJ1-2,TGTGCCAGCGGTAATCAGGCAAGGAATGGCTACACCTTC,CASGNQARNGYTF
TRBD2,TRBV5-1,-,TRBJ2-1,TGCGCCAGCAGGACTCCCGTGGGGGGGAATGAGCAGTTCTTC,CASRTPVGGNEQFF
-,TRBV2,-,TRBJ1-6,TGTGCCAGCAGTGGAGAACAGGAAAATTCACCCCTCCACTTT,CASSGEQENSPLHF
-,TRBV9,once,TRBJ2-7,TGTGCCAGCGGGCGTGGTTACGAGCAGTACTTC,CASGRGYEQYF
TRBD2,TRBV6-4,few,TRBJ2-3,TGTGCCAGCAGTGACTCGGCGGGGGGCAGCACAGATACGCAGTATTTT,CASSDSAGGSTDTQYF
TRBD2,TRBV9,-,TRBJ2-5,TGTGCCAGCAGCCCGCGGGGGTCGCAGGAGACCCAGTACTTC,CASSPRGSQETQYF
TRBD1,TRBV27,once,TRBJ1-2,TGTGCCAGCGGGTGGGACAGTAACTATGGCTACACCTTC,CASGWDSNYGYTF
-,TRBV13,-,TRBJ1-2,TGTGCCAGCAGCTTCTCTGGGTCAGCGCCGCTCCTAACCGAAGCTTATGGCTACACCTTC,CASSFSGSAPLLTEAYGYTF
-,TRBV13,once,TRBJ2-5,TGTGCCAGCAGCTTCGGGGAGTTCCAAGAGACCCAGTACTTC,CASSFGEFQETQYF
TRBD2,TRBV13,once,TRBJ2-3,TGTGCCAGCGGCCTAGCGGGGGGGGGCAGCACAGATACGCAGTATTTT,CASGLAGGGSTDTQYF
TRBD2,TRBV29-1,-,TRBJ2-7,TGCAGCGTATCTAGCGGGGGGGCCCCCTACGAGCAGTACTTC,CSVSSGGAPYEQYF
-,TRBV27,-,TRBJ1-1,TGTGCCAGCAGTTCACAGGGGAACACTGAAGCTTTCTTT,CASSSQGNTEAFF
TRBD1,TRBV4-1,-,TRBJ2-1,TGCGCCAGCAGCTCTATAACAGGGGTAGAAGGGGTTTATGGGAATGAGCAGTTCTTC,CASSSITGVEGVYGNEQFF
-,TRBV4-1,-,TRBJ2-2,TGCGCCAGCAGCCCCGGGGGGCCTACCGGGGAGCTGTTTTTT,CASSPGGPTGELFF
-,TRBV27,-,TRBJ2-5,TGTGCCAGTAAAGTAGGGGCGCCTCAAGAGACCCAGTACTTC,CASKVGAPQETQYF
-,TRBV6-5,-,TRBJ2-7,TGTGCCAGCAGTTACTCGACGGGGGAACGGGGCGAGCAGTACTTC,CASSYSTGERGEQYF
-,TRBV7-6,-,TRBJ2-7,TGTGCCAGCAGCTTGGAGGGGCCCTACGAGCAGTACTTC,CASSLEGPYEQYF
-,TRBV28,-,TRBJ2-6,TGTGCCAGCAACCGGGGTTGGGGTTCAGCTGGGGCCAACGTCCTGACTTTC,CASNRGWGSAGANVLTF
TRBD1,TRBV6-1,few,TRBJ1-1,TGTGCCAGCAGTGAATCCGCCTTCGGCAGGGGGATTACTGAAGCTTTCTTT,CASSESAFGRGITEAFF
-,TRBV9,-,TRBJ1-2,TGTGCCAGCAGCGTTGGTGATCGGCGAGGCGGCTACACCTTC,CASSVGDRRGGYTF
TRBD2,TRBV7-6,-,TRBJ2-3,TGTGCCAGCAGCCAGACATCGGGGGGTACGCAGTATTTT,CASSQTSGGTQYF